This TCR beta chain was captured by sequencing in a study of PD-L1 blockade in urothelial cancer. Looking at the study overall: Of prior chemotherapy regimens, patients had received between 0 and 3. The authors examined blood 3 weeks (second dose) and 6 weeks after treatment start. Researchers found blood samples held a median of approximately 150,000 T cells.

Profiling relied on immunoSEQ multiplex PCR, and the TCRdb table lists in-frame clones only, not all of them. The repertoire holds more than 95,000 clones, with around 89% as singletons. The CDR3 runs 14 residues. V dropped 4 bases and J dropped 4; count of bases not matched to a gene: 3. Germline-derived CDR1 and CDR2 are LGHNA and YNFKEQ. Indicated time point: peripheral blood 6 weeks after treatment start. Sample contribution per patient ranged from 1 to 8, covering pretreatment and on-treatment. This specimen consisted of PBMCs, obtained around atezolizumab (anti-PD-L1) treatment. The receptor comes from a man aged 60 to 69 with urothelial cancer. J is TRBJ2-7 and V is TRBV4-2; 11 bases align to TRBD1. CDR3 residues: CASSLGQGVYEQYF. The CDR3 nucleotides read TGTGCCAGCAGCCTGGGACAGGGGGTATACGAGCAGTACTTC.